Described below is a single TCR beta chain sequence and its context. Its antigen is not known. This sample is drawn from a study of cytomegalovirus exposure and HLA in healthy donors. The PCR ran on 60 Vbeta and 13 Jbeta primers. Measured with immunoSEQ multiplex PCR; TCRdb has only the in-frame clones, and not every one. The sample holds fewer than 150,000 clones, about 80% seen once. The study, taken as a whole, reports: Beyond CMV serostatus, there was no information to go on about immune exposure. When analyzed later, a missense DCLRE1C variant was found to be linked to TCR beta V- and J-gene trimming. Earlier analysis yielded a pattern in which most TCR beta V segments were productive about 90% or about 30% of the time.

The CDR3 runs to 16 residues. Germline CDR1 and CDR2: MDHEN and SYDVKM. The junction had 15 bases not matched to a gene; V was cut back by 6 bases and J by 6 bases. The source is a man between 35 and 55 years old in good health and CMV-seronegative. This chain joins TRBV28 and TRBJ1-2, with 8 bases identical to TRBD1. The sequencing input was PBMCs. CDR3 region: CASRPDQGARVDGYTF. The DNA for the CDR3 is TGTGCCAGCAGACCAGACCAGGGGGCGCGAGTGGATGGCTACACCTTC.